A selection of T cell receptor beta chains follows, all from one sample in a study of early T cells in non-severe SARS-CoV-2 infection. One entry per CDR3 protein, called by TCRdb with MiXCR from the 5' RACE reads. The sample includes around 83,000 distinct CDR3 sequences, around 9.3% of them seen just once. Here the sequenced sample was whole blood, taken at baseline. These receptor sequences come from an adult who was a healthcare worker with PCR-confirmed SARS-CoV-2 infection or an uninfected control (not recorded which). The CDR3 runs from the conserved cysteine through the conserved F or W. The order of the fields is CDR3 protein, CDR3 DNA, D gene, V gene, J gene, clone size. A D gene is named only where the DNA matches it firmly. The size of a clone is reported for some rows only, either as once, few or many, or as a class for expanded clones.

cdr3_aa: CASSQEGSRETQYF
cdr3_nt: TGCGCCAGCAGCCAAGAAGGAAGTAGAGAGACCCAGTACTTC
d_call: .
v_call: TRBV4-1
j_call: TRBJ2-5
clone_size: few

cdr3_aa: CASSPGTPIAEQYF
cdr3_nt: TGTGCCAGCAGCCCCGGGACTCCCATCGCCGAGCAGTACTTC
d_call: .
v_call: TRBV9
j_call: TRBJ2-7
clone_size: few

cdr3_aa: CASRGQGYYGYTF
cdr3_nt: TGTGCCAGCAGGGGACAGGGGTACTATGGCTACACCTTC
d_call: TRBD1
v_call: TRBV6-1
j_call: TRBJ1-2
clone_size: .

cdr3_aa: CASSSYLNTEAFF
cdr3_nt: TGTGCCAGCAGCTCATACTTGAACACTGAAGCTTTCTTT
d_call: .
v_call: TRBV11-3
j_call: TRBJ1-1
clone_size: .

cdr3_aa: CASSLAVSYEQYF
cdr3_nt: TGTGCCAGCAGCTTAGCGGTTTCCTACGAGCAGTACTTC
d_call: .
v_call: TRBV7-2
j_call: TRBJ2-7
clone_size: many

cdr3_aa: CASSRLSGSYEQYF
cdr3_nt: TGTGCCAGCAGCCGCCTCAGCGGGAGTTACGAGCAGTACTTC
d_call: TRBD2
v_call: TRBV12-3/TRBV12-4
j_call: TRBJ2-7
clone_size: .

cdr3_aa: CASSQAGYEQYF
cdr3_nt: TGTGCCAGCAGCCAAGCAGGGTACGAGCAGTACTTC
d_call: .
v_call: TRBV3-1
j_call: TRBJ2-7
clone_size: few

cdr3_aa: CASSLAGTQLNTEAFF
cdr3_nt: TGTGCCAGCAGCTTAGCCGGGACTCAGCTGAACACTGAAGCTTTCTTT
d_call: .
v_call: TRBV5-4
j_call: TRBJ1-1
clone_size: .

cdr3_aa: CASSPAPLQYF
cdr3_nt: TGTGCCAGCAGTCCGGCCCCTCTGCAGTATTTT
d_call: .
v_call: TRBV2
j_call: TRBJ2-3
clone_size: many

cdr3_aa: CASSPRVAGTQYF
cdr3_nt: TGTGCCAGCAGCCCGAGAGTGGCGGGTACGCAGTATTTT
d_call: .
v_call: TRBV3-1
j_call: TRBJ2-3
clone_size: .

cdr3_aa: CASSVGRMGSGNTGELFF
cdr3_nt: TGTGCCAGCAGCGTAGGTAGGATGGGTAGCGGGAACACCGGGGAGCTGTTTTTT
d_call: .
v_call: TRBV9
j_call: TRBJ2-2
clone_size: .

cdr3_aa: CASSPEPREGPLHF
cdr3_nt: TGCGCCAGCAGTCCAGAGCCTCGGGAGGGGCCCCTCCACTTT
d_call: .
v_call: TRBV10-2
j_call: TRBJ1-6
clone_size: few

cdr3_aa: CASSELTSGKSYEQYF
cdr3_nt: TGCGCCAGCAGCGAACTAACTAGCGGCAAGTCCTACGAGCAGTACTTC
d_call: TRBD2
v_call: TRBV4-1
j_call: TRBJ2-7
clone_size: few

cdr3_aa: CATSLAGEETQYF
cdr3_nt: TGTGCCACCTCACTAGCGGGAGAAGAGACCCAGTACTTC
d_call: TRBD2
v_call: TRBV24-1
j_call: TRBJ2-5
clone_size: .